This section outlines one TCR beta chain sequence together with its context. Its antigen is as yet unknown. Data came from immunoSEQ multiplex PCR; TCRdb stores just in-frame clones and leaves some out. The sample includes fewer than 90,000 clones, approximately 89% of them seen just once. The data derive from a study of OX40 agonist ivuxolimab in advanced cancers. Study-level information: Treatment of patients was with ivuxolimab, an agonistic anti-OX40 (CD134) antibody. Patients undergoing dose escalation presented with hepatocellular carcinoma, melanoma, renal cell or head and neck cancer. Study-wide results and limits: The mean number of expanded clones was higher in CD8+ T cells than in CD4+. At doses 0.1 to 3.0 mg/kg, CD4+ and CD8+ clones expanded.

CDR3 length equals 15 residues. Germline values: CDR1 SGHNT, CDR2 YENEEA. The V gene end was trimmed by 7 bases and the J gene end by 4 bases; junction bases not matched to a gene: 7. The V gene is TRBV11-3, the J gene TRBJ2-3; 11 positions match TRBD1. The sequence was obtained from an adult with an advanced solid tumor such as melanoma, head and neck, liver or kidney cancer. This sample comprised CD4+ or CD8+ T cells sorted from blood, obtained in a trial of the OX40 agonist ivuxolimab. This chain's CDR3 is CASKVGQGASDTQYF. As DNA, the CDR3 is TGTGCCAGCAAAGTTGGACAGGGGGCCTCAGATACGCAGTATTTT.